The source of this T cell receptor (beta chain) is a study of patients and donors after allogeneic stem cell transplantation. V was clipped by 0 bases and J by 4 bases, with 22 bases between them. There are 18 residues in the CDR3. The germline CDR1 and CDR2 sequences are MNHEY and SVGEGT. TCRdb reanalysed the RT-PCR reads using MiXCR and keeps one entry per CDR3 protein. The profile shows roughly 200,000 distinct CDR3 sequences, 35% to 45% of them singletons. Sequences were obtained from blood, either unsorted or a sorted T cell fraction (not recorded which). The origin of this receptor is a human donor who was either an allogeneic HSCT recipient or a stem cell or donor lymphocyte infusion donor (not recorded which). It is not recorded whose cells these are; they may come from a transplant donor. The rearrangement uses TRBV6-2 or TRBV6-3 and TRBJ2-7; either TRBD1 or TRBD2 may supply D (5 bases each). CDR3 sequence: CASSYSISTGRIHYEQYF. In DNA, the CDR3 is TGTGCCAGCAGTTACTCGATATCTACGGGGCGTATTCATTACGAGCAGTACTTC.